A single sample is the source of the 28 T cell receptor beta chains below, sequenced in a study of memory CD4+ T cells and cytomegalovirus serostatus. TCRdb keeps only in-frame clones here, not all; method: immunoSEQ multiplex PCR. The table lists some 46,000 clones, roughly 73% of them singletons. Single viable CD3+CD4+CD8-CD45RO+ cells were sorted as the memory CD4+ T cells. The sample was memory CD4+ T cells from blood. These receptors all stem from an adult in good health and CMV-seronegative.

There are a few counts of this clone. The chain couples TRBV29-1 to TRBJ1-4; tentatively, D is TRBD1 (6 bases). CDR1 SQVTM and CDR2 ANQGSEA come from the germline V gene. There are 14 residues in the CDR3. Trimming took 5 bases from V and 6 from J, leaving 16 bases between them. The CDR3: CSVYGGWRDEKLFF. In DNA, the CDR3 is TGCAGCGTTTATGGGGGCTGGAGGGATGAAAAACTGTTTTTT.

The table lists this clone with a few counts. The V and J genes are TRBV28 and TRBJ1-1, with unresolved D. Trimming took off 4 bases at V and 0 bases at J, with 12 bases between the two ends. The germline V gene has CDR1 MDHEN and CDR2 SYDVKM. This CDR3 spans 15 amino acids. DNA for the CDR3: TGTGCCAGCAGTTATCCTGACACCATGAACACTGAAGCTTTCTTT. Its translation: CASSYPDTMNTEAFF. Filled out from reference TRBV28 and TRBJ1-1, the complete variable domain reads DVKVTQSSRYLVKRTGEKVFLECVQDMDHENMFWYRQDPGLGLRLIYFSYDVKMKEKGDIPEGYSVSREKKERFSLILESASTNQTSMYLCASSYPDTMNTEAFFGQGTRLTVV.

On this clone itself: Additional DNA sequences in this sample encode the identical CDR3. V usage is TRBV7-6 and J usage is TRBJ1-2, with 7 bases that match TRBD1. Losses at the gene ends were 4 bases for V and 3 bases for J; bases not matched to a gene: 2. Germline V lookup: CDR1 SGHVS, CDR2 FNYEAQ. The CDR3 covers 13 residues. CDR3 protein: CASSSDRDYGYTF. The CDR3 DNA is TGTGCCAGCAGCTCCGACAGGGACTATGGCTACACCTTC.

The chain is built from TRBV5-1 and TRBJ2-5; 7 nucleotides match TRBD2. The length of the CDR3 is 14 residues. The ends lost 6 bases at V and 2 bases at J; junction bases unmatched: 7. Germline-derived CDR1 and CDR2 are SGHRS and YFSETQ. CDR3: CASKSLGGQETQYF. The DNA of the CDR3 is TGCGCCAGCAAAAGCTTGGGGGGGCAAGAGACCCAGTACTTC.

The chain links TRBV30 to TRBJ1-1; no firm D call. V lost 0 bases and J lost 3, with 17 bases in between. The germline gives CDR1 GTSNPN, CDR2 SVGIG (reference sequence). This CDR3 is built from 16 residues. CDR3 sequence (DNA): TGTGCCTGGAGTGTATCGGGCATCCTCCCGGACACTGAAGCTTTCTTT. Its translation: CAWSVSGILPDTEAFF.

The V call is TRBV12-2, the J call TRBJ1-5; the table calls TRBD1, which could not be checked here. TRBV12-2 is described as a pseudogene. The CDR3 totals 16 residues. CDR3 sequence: CASRLADRGQFQPQHF. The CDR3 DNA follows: TGTGCAAGTCGCTTAGCGGACAGGGGGCAGTTTCAGCCCCAGCATTTT.

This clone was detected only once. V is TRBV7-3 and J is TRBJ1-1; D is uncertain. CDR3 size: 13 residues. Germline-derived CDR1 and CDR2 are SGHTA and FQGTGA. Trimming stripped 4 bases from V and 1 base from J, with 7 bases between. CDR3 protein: CASSYGSNTEAFF. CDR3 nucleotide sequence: TGTGCCAGCAGCTACGGGTCGAACACTGAAGCTTTCTTT.

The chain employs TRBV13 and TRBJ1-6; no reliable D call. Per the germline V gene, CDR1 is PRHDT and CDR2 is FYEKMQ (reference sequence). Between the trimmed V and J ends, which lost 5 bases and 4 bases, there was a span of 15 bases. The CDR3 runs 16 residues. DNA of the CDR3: TGTGCCAGCAGCAGCAGACAAGGCCGGTATAATTCACCCCTCCACTTT. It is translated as CASSSRQGRYNSPLHF.

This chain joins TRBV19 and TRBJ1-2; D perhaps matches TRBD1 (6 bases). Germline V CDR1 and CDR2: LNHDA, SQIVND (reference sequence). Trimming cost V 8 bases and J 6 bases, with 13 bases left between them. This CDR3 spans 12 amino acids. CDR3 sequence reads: CASGQGWDGYTF. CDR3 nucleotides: TGTGCCAGTGGGCAGGGGTGGGATGGCTACACCTTC.

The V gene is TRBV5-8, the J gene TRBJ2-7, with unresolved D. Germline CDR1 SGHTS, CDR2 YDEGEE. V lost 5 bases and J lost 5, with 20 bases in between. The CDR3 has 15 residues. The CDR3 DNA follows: TGTGCCAGCAGGGATATAGTAGAATCGGCTCACGAGCAGTACTTC. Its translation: CASRDIVESAHEQYF. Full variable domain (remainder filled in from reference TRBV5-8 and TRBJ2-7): EAGVTQSPTHLIKTRGQQATLRCSPISGHTSVYWYQQALGLGLQFLLWYDEGEERNRGNFPPRFSGRQFPNYSSELNVNALELEDSALYLCASRDIVESAHEQYFGPGTRLTVT.

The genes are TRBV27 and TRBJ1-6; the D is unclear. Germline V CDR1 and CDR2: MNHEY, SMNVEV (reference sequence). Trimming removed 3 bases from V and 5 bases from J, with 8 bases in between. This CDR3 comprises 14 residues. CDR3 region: CASSFPADNSPLHF. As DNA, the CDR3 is TGTGCCAGCAGTTTTCCGGCAGATAATTCACCCCTCCACTTT.

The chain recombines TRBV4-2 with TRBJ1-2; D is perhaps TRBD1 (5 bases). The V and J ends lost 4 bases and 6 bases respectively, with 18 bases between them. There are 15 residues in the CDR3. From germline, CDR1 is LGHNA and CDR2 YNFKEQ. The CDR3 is CASSPPTQGYNGYTF. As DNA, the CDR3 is TGTGCCAGCAGCCCCCCCACCCAGGGATATAATGGCTACACCTTC.

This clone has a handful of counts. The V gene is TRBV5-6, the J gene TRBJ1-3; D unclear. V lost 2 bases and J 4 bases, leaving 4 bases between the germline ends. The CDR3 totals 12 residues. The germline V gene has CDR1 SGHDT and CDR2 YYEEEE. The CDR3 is CASSFVGNTIYF. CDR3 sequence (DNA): TGTGCCAGCAGCTTCGTGGGAAACACCATATATTTT.

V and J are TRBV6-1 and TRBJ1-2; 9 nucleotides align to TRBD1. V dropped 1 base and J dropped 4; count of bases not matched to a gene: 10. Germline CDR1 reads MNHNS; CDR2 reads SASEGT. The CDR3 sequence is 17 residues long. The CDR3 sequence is CASSEEAWDRDSYGYTF. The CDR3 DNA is TGTGCCAGCAGTGAAGAGGCCTGGGACAGGGACTCCTATGGCTACACCTTC.

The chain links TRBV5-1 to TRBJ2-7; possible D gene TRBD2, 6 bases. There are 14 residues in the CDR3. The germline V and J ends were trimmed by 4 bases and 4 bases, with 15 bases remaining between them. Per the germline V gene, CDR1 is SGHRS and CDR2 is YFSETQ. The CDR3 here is CASSPGGKTYEQYF. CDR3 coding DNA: TGCGCCAGCAGCCCCGGGGGTAAAACGTACGAGCAGTACTTC.

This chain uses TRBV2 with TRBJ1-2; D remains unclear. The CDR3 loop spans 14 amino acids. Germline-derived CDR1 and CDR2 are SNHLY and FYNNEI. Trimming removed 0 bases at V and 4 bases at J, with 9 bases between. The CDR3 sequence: CASSEARVGYGYTF. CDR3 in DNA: TGTGCCAGCAGTGAAGCGAGGGTCGGCTATGGCTACACCTTC.

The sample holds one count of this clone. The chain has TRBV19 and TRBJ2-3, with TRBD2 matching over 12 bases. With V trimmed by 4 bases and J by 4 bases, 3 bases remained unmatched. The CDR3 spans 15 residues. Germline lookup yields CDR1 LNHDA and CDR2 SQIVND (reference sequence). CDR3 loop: CASSTSGGAPDTQYF. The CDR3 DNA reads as TGTGCCAGTAGTACTAGCGGGGGGGCTCCAGATACGCAGTATTTT.

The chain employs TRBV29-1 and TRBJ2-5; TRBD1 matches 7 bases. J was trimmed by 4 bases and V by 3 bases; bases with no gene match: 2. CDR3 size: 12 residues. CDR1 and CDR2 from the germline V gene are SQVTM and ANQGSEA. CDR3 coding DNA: TGCAGCGTTGAGAGGGGGCGAGAGACCCAGTACTTC. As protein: CSVERGRETQYF.

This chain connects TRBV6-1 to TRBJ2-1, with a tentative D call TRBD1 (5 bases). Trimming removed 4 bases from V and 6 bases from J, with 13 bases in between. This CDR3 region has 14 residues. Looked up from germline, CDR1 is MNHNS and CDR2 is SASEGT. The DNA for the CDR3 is TGTGCCAGCAGTGTCGGACAATCGGGCAATGAGCAGTTCTTC. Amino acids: CASSVGQSGNEQFF.

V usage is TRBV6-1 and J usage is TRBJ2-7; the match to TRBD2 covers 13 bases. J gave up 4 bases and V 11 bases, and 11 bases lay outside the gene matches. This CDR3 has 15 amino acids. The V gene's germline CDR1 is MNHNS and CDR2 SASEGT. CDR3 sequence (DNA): TGTGCCTTAGGACTAGCGGGGGCCCGGGGTTACGAGCAGTACTTC. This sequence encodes CALGLAGARGYEQYF.

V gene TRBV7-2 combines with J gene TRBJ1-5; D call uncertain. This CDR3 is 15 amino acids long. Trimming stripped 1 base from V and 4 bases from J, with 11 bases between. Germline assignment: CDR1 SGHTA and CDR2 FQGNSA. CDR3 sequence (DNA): TGTGCCAGCAGCTTAGAGGGAACCCAGAATCAGCCCCAGCATTTT. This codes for CASSLEGTQNQPQHF.

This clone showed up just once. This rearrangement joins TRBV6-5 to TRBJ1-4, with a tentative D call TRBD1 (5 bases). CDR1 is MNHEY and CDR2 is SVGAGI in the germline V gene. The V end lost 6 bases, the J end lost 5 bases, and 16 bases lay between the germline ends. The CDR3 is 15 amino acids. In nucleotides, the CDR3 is TGTGCCAGCAGCCCAAACAGGAAGGGGAATGAAAAACTGTTTTTT. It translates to CASSPNRKGNEKLFF.

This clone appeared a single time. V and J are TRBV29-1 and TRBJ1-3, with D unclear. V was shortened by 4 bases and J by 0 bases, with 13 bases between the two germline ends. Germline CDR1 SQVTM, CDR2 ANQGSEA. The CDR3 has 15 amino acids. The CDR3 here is CSVGVGLISGNTIYF. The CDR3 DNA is TGCAGCGTTGGGGTTGGGCTGATCTCTGGAAACACCATATATTTT. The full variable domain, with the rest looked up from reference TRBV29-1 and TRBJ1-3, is SAVISQKPSRDICQRGTSLTIQCQVDSQVTMMFWYRQQPGQSLTLIATANQGSEATYESGFVIDKFPISRPNLTFSTLTVSNMSPEDSSIYLCSVGVGLISGNTIYFGEGSWLTVV.

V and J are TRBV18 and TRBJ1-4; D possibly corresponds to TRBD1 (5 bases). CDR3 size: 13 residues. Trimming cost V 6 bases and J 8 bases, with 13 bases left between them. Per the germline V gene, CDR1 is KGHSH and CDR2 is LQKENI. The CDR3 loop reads CASSRGEFEKLFF. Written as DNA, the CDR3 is TGTGCCAGCTCGCGGGGGGAGTTCGAAAAACTGTTTTTT.

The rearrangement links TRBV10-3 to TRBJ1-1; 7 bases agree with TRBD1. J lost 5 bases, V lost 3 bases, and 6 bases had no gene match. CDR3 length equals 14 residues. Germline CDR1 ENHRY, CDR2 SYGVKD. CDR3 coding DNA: TGTGCCATCAGTGACCGACAGGGAGGTACTGAAGCTTTCTTT. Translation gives CAISDRQGGTEAFF.

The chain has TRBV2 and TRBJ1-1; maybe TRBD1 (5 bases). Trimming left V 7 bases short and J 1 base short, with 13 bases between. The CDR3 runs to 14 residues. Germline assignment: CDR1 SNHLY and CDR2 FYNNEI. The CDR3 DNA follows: TGTGCCAGCACTCGACAGACCAAGAACACTGAAGCTTTCTTT. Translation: CASTRQTKNTEAFF.

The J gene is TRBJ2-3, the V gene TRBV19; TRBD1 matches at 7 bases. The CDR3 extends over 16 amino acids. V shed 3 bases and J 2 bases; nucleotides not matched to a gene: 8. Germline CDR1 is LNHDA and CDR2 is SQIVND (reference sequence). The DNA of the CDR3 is TGTGCCAGTAGTATGGGGCAGGGGGATTACACAGATACGCAGTATTTT. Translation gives CASSMGQGDYTDTQYF.

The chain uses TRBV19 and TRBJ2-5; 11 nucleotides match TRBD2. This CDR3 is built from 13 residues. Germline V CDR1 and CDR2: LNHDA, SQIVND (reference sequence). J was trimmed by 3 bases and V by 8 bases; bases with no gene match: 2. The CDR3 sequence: CASLAGGEETQYF. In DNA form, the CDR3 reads TGTGCCAGTTTAGCGGGGGGGGAAGAGACCCAGTACTTC. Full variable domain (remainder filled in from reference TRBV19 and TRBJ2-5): DGGITQSPKYLFRKEGQNVTLSCEQNLNHDAMYWYRQDPGQGLRLIYYSQIVNDFQKGDIAEGYSVSREKKESFPLTVTSAQKNPTAFYLCASLAGGEETQYFGPGTRLLVL.